Listed here are 5 T cell receptor beta chains from one sample, sequenced in a study of blood T cell repertoires in COVID-19. Profiling relied on immunoSEQ multiplex PCR, and the TCRdb table lists in-frame clones only, not all of them. The profile covers 300,000 to 450,000 clones, with roughly 90% appearing a single time and approximately 3% taken by the ten largest. Material: peripheral blood. The source of these receptors is a woman aged 25 to 39 with COVID-19, enrolled during active disease.

This clone is a singleton in its sample. The V gene is TRBV19, the J gene TRBJ2-5; the D gene is possibly TRBD2 (6 bases). V was trimmed by 6 bases and J by 4 bases, leaving 15 bases between them. This CDR3 spans 14 amino acids. Germline lookup yields CDR1 LNHDA and CDR2 SQIVND (reference sequence). The CDR3 coding sequence is TGTGCCAGTAGAAATCAGGGAGGCGGAGAGACCCAGTACTTC. This sequence encodes CASRNQGGGETQYF. Supplemented by reference TRBV19 and TRBJ2-5, the full variable domain reads DGGITQSPKYLFRKEGQNVTLSCEQNLNHDAMYWYRQDPGQGLRLIYYSQIVNDFQKGDIAEGYSVSREKKESFPLTVTSAQKNPTAFYLCASRNQGGGETQYFGPGTRLLVL.

The CDR3 is CASSLVVVNTEAFF. The CDR3 DNA reads TGTGCCAGCAGCTTGGTCGTCGTGAACACTGAAGCTTTCTTT. The J gene is TRBJ1-1, the V gene TRBV5-5, with D unclear. Germline V gene sequence: CDR1 SGHKS, CDR2 YYEKEE (reference sequence). The CDR3 spans 14 residues. With 0 bases removed from V and 0 bases from J, the gap between germline ends came to 6 bases.

The V gene is TRBV6-2 or TRBV6-3, the J gene TRBJ2-7; 10 bases map to TRBD1. The CDR3 totals 15 residues. CDR1 is MNHEY, CDR2 SVGEGT, per germline. The trim removed 2 bases at V and 3 bases at J, leaving 4 bases unmatched. The CDR3 loop reads CASSYGRTGGYEQYF. Here the CDR3 DNA reads TGTGCCAGCAGTTACGGCCGGACAGGGGGCTACGAGCAGTACTTC.

This chain uses TRBV12-3 or TRBV12-4 with TRBJ1-1; D gene ambiguous. V was clipped by 5 bases and J by 9 bases, with 13 bases between them. The CDR3 runs 12 residues. CDR3 region: CASSPKDFKAFF. The CDR3 bases are TGTGCCAGCAGTCCGAAGGACTTTAAAGCTTTCTTT.

The J gene is TRBJ1-5, the V gene TRBV9; D gene uncertain. Germline CDR1 SGDLS, CDR2 YYNGEE. The CDR3 runs 14 residues. V lost 0 bases, J lost 3 bases, and 7 bases lay in between. The CDR3 loop is CASSVGGDNQPQHF. The DNA of the CDR3 is TGTGCCAGCAGCGTAGGTGGAGACAATCAGCCCCAGCATTTT. Combining the CDR3 with reference TRBV9 and TRBJ1-5 gives the whole variable domain DSGVTQTPKHLITATGQRVTLRCSPRSGDLSVYWYQQSLDQGLQFLIQYYNGEERAKGNILERFSAQQFPDLHSELNLSSLELGDSALYFCASSVGGDNQPQHFGDGTRLSIL.